Shown below are 11 T cell receptor beta chains from a single sample sequenced in a study of beta chain features in type 1 diabetes. Expressed TCRB transcripts were sequenced because the isolated RNA had all been reverse transcribed beforehand. TCRdb's copy holds only in-frame clones and misses some; the assay was immunoSEQ multiplex PCR. The table includes about 180,000 clones, about 13% detected once. Sequencing was performed on central memory CD4+ T cells from blood. These TCRs come from a woman aged 18-30 years in good health.

J is TRBJ1-2 and V is TRBV28, with 10 bases identical to TRBD1. The CDR3 extends over 15 amino acids. V gave up 6 bases and J gave up 6 bases; unmatched junction bases: 10. The germline gives CDR1 MDHEN, CDR2 SYDVKM. CDR3 nucleotides: TGTGCCAGCAGCTCACCGGGACAGGGGATGAATGGCTACACCTTC. Its protein is CASSSPGQGMNGYTF.

The table lists this clone with a few counts. The J gene is TRBJ2-5, the V gene TRBV9; 7 nucleotides align to TRBD2. The CDR3 runs 16 residues. The J segment lost 2 bases and the V segment lost 0 bases, leaving 7 bases of the junction unmatched. CDR1 and CDR2 from the germline V gene are SGDLS and YYNGEE. The CDR3 DNA reads as TGTGCCAGCAGCGTAGGAGGCATGGGGGGGCAAGAGACCCAGTACTTC. It encodes CASSVGGMGGQETQYF.

This chain joins TRBV27 and TRBJ1-5; D call uncertain. This CDR3 is built from 15 residues. V dropped 3 bases and J dropped 2 bases, with 11 bases sitting between them. Germline-derived CDR1 and CDR2 are MNHEY and SMNVEV (reference sequence). CDR3 sequence: CASSFIGQGNQPQHF. The CDR3 DNA sequence: TGTGCCAGCAGTTTCATTGGGCAGGGCAATCAGCCCCAGCATTTT.

The rearrangement joins TRBV7-3 to TRBJ2-1, with TRBD2 matching over 8 bases. Germline loops: CDR1 SGHTA, CDR2 FQGTGA. The CDR3 is 15 amino acids. Germline trimming cut 1 base from V and 7 bases from J; bases unmatched to any gene: 6. CDR3 DNA: TGTGCCAGCAGCTTAAATGCGGGAGGCGAAAATGAGCAGTTCTTC. Its translation is CASSLNAGGENEQFF.

There are a few counts of this clone. One end of the junction varies from germline; a read error may be responsible. The J gene is TRBJ2-7, the V gene TRBV28, with 7 bases fitting TRBD2. This CDR3 is built from 16 residues. Germline V gives CDR1 MDHEN, CDR2 SYDVKM. CDR3 DNA sequence: TGTGCCAGCAGTTTATTCGGCGGGAGCATCTCCCACGAGCAGTACTTC. This codes for CASSLFGGSISHEQYF.

As for this clone: This same CDR3 is encoded by further DNA sequences in the sample. For the CDR3, the DNA is TGTGCCAGCAGTTTATCTTCTTACGAGCAGTACTTC. As protein: CASSLSSYEQYF. The chain has TRBV28 and TRBJ2-7; D remains ambiguous. V was trimmed by 1 base and J by 4 bases, leaving 5 bases between them. Germline CDR1 reads MDHEN; CDR2 reads SYDVKM. This CDR3 spans 12 amino acids.

This clone was counted between two and nine times. V gene TRBV5-6 combines with J gene TRBJ1-1; tentative D call: TRBD1 (6 bases). This CDR3 is 15 amino acids long. Trimming took off 1 base at V and 5 bases at J, with 15 bases between the two ends. CDR1 is SGHDT, CDR2 YYEEEE, per germline. CDR3 DNA: TGTGCCAGCAGCTTGTTCGAGGGGGTCGGGACTGAAGCTTTCTTT. Amino acid sequence: CASSLFEGVGTEAFF. Together with reference TRBV5-6 and TRBJ1-1, the CDR3 gives the full variable domain: DAGVTQSPTHLIKTRGQQVTLRCSPKSGHDTVSWYQQALGQGPQFIFQYYEEEERQRGNFPDRFSGHQFPNYSSELNVNALLLGDSALYLCASSLFEGVGTEAFFGQGTRLTVV.

This clone was seen a few times. V usage is TRBV11-2 and J usage is TRBJ2-1, with TRBD2 matching 8 bases. Germline V gene data show CDR1 as SGHAT and CDR2 as FQNNGV. Unmatched junction bases numbered 7, after V lost 6 bases and J lost 9 bases. The CDR3 length is 13 residues. CDR3 sequence (DNA): TGTGCCAGCAGTGTGAGCGGGAGAGGTGAGCAGTTCTTC. Translation gives CASSVSGRGEQFF.

This clone was counted only a few times. The V call is TRBV25-1, the J call TRBJ1-1, with D maybe TRBD1 (5 bases). CDR3 length: 13 residues. Germline values: CDR1 MGHDK, CDR2 SYGVNS. Trimming cost V 3 bases and J 6 bases, with 11 bases left between them. The CDR3 spells CASSDPAGAEAFF. In nucleotides, the CDR3 is TGTGCCAGCAGTGATCCGGCGGGGGCTGAAGCTTTCTTT.

The chain links TRBV2 to TRBJ2-6; 7 bases align to TRBD1. Germline values: CDR1 SNHLY, CDR2 FYNNEI. Trimming removed 4 bases from V and 1 base from J; junction bases left unmatched: 7. The CDR3 is made up of 17 amino acids. The CDR3 here is CASSGTGFNSGANVLTF. Here the CDR3 DNA reads TGTGCCAGCAGTGGGACAGGCTTCAATTCTGGGGCCAACGTCCTGACTTTC.

This clone has a handful of counts. The gene calls are TRBV30 and TRBJ2-2; D is undetermined. Trimming stripped 3 bases from V and 3 bases from J, with 14 bases between. CDR3 size: 15 residues. Per germline, CDR1 GTSNPN and CDR2 SVGIG (reference sequence). CDR3 residues: CAWSPTETHTGELFF. The CDR3 region has the DNA TGTGCCTGGAGCCCGACTGAGACCCACACCGGGGAGCTGTTTTTT.